Included here is one T cell receptor beta chain sequence, with context. Its target is unknown. CD8 cells regarded as naive lacked CD45RO, were positively chosen for CCR7, and omitted terminally differentiated effector memory CD45RA+ cells. Every one of the donors was a Caucasian adult that lived in Nashville, Tennessee. Germline-derived CDR1 and CDR2 are GTSNPN and SVGIG (reference sequence). CDR3 length: 14 residues. The V end lost 0 bases, the J end lost 0 bases, and 7 bases lay between the germline ends. The sample comes from a study of shared clonotypes between healthy human individuals. As for the study in general: Three plates were used per donor for CD4 naive, three for CD4 memory, two for CD8 naive and one for CD8 memory.

TCRdb keeps only in-frame clones here, not all; method: immunoSEQ multiplex PCR. The sample consists of 450,000 to 700,000 clones, nearly 97% of them appearing once. Findings of the study overall: Relative to memory subsets, naive subsets generally showed larger estimated richness. Clonotype sharing across a few donors was observed for 4% to 5.5% of naive CD4 clonotypes.

Sequencing was done on a sample of naive CD8+ T cells sorted from blood. V gene TRBV30 combines with J gene TRBJ2-3; no clear D gene. The TCR was taken from a woman under 40 in good health. This chain's CDR3 is CAWSVISSTDTQYF. As DNA, the CDR3 is TGTGCCTGGAGTGTAATTTCTAGCACAGATACGCAGTATTTT.